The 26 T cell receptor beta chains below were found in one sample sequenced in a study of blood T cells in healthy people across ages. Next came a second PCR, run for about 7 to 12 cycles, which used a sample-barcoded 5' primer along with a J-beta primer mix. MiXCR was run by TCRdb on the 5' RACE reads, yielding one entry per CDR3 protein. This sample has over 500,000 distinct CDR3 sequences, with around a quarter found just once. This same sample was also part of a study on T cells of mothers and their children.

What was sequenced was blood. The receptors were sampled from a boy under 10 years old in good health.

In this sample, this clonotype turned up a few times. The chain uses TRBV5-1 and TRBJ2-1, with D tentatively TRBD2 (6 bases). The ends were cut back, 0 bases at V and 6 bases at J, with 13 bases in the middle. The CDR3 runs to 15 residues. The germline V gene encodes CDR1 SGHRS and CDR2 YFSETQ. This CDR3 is CASSLAVGGFNEQFF. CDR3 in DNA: TGCGCCAGCAGCTTGGCAGTGGGGGGTTTCAATGAGCAGTTCTTC.

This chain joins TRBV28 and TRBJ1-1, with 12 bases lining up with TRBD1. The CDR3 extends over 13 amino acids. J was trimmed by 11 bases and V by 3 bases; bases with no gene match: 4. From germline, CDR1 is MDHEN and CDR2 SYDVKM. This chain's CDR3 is CASSFGDRGHAFF. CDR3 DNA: TGTGCCAGCAGTTTTGGGGACAGGGGGCATGCTTTCTTT.

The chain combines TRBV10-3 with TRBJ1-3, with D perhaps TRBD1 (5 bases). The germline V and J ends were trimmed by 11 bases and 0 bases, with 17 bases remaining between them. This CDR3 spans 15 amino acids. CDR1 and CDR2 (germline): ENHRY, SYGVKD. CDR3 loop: CASWGGYTSGNTIYF. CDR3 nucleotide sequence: TGTGCCTCCTGGGGCGGGTACACCTCTGGAAACACCATATATTTT.

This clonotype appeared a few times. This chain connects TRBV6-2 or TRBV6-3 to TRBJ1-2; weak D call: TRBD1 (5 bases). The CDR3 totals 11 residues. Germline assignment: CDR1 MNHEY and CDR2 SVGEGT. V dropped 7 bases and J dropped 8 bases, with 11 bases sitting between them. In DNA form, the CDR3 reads TGTGCCAGCACTCGAGGGGTCGGCTACACCTTC. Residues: CASTRGVGYTF.

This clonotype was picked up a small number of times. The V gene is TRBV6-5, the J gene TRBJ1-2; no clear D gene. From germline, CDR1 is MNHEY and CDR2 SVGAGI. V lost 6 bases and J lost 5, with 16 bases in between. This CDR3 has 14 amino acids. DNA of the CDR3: TGTGCCAGCAGCTTCGGACGGAGACCTTATGGCTACACCTTC. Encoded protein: CASSFGRRPYGYTF.

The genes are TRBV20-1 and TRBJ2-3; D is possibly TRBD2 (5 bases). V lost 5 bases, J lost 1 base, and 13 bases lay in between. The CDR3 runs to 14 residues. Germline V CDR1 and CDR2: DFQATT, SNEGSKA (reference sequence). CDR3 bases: TGCAGTGCTTCCCCGGAGGCTCGCACAGATACGCAGTATTTT. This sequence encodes CSASPEARTDTQYF.

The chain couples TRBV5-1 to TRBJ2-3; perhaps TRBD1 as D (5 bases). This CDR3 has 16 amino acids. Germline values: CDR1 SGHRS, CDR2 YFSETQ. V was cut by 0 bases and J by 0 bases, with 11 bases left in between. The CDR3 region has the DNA TGCGCCAGCAGCTTGGTTCAGGGATGGAGCACAGATACGCAGTATTTT. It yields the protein CASSLVQGWSTDTQYF.

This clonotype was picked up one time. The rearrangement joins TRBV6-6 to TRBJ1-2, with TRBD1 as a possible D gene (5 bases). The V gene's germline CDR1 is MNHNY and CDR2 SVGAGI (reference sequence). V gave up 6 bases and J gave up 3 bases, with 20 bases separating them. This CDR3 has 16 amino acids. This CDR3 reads CASSPLRGSSHYGYTF. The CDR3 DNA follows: TGTGCCAGCAGCCCCTTACGGGGCTCGTCGCACTATGGCTACACCTTC.

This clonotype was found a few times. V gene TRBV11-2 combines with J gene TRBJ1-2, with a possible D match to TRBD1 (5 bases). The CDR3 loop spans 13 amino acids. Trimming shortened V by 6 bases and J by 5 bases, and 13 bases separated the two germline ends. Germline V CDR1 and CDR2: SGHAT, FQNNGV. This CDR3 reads CASSRGEEYGYTF. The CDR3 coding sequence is TGTGCCAGCAGTCGGGGGGAGGAATATGGCTACACCTTC.

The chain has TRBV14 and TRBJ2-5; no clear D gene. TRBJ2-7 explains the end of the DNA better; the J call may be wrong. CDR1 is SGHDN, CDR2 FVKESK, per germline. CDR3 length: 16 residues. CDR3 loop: CASSQEHETNAYEQYF. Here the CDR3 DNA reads TGTGCCAGCAGCCAAGAACATGAGACAAACGCCTACGAGCAGTACTTC.

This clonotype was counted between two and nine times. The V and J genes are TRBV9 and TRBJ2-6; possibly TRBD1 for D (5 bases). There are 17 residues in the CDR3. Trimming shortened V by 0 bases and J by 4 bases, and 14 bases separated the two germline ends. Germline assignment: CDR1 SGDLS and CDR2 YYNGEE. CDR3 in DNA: TGTGCCAGCAGCGTAGGGGGCGGCCCTCTGGGGGCCAACGTCCTGACTTTC. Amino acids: CASSVGGGPLGANVLTF.

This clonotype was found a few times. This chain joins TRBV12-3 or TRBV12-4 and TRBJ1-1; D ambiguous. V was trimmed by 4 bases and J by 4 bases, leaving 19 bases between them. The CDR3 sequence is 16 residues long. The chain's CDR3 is CASSSGPESWGTEAFF. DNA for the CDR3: TGTGCCAGCAGTTCGGGCCCCGAAAGCTGGGGCACTGAAGCTTTCTTT.

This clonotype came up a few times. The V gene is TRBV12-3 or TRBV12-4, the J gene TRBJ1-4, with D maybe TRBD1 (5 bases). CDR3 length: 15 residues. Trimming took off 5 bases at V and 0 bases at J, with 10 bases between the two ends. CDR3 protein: CASSDTGATNEKLFF. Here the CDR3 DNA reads TGTGCCAGCAGTGATACAGGTGCAACTAATGAAAAACTGTTTTTT.

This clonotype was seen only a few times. CDR3 sequence reads: CASSLGGRGKNIQYF. The DNA for the CDR3 is TGTGCCAGCAGCTTAGGGGGCAGGGGAAAAAACATTCAGTACTTC. V is TRBV11-2 and J is TRBJ2-4; D may be TRBD1 (6 bases). The CDR3 loop spans 15 amino acids. The germline V gene encodes CDR1 SGHAT and CDR2 FQNNGV. The V end lost 1 base, the J end lost 4 bases, and 11 bases lay between the germline ends.

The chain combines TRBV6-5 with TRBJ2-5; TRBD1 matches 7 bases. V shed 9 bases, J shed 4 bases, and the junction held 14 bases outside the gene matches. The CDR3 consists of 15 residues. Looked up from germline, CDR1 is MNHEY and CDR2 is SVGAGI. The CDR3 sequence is CARRTGDSLIETQYF. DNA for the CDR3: TGTGCCAGACGGACAGGAGATTCACTAATAGAGACCCAGTACTTC.

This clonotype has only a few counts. CDR3: CASSPQGGSSNQPQHF. DNA of the CDR3: TGTGCCAGCAGTCCACAAGGAGGGAGCAGCAATCAGCCCCAGCATTTT. The gene calls are TRBV6-1 and TRBJ1-5; the D is unclear. The germline V gene has CDR1 MNHNS and CDR2 SASEGT. V lost 5 bases, J lost 1 base, and 15 bases lay in between. There are 16 residues in the CDR3.

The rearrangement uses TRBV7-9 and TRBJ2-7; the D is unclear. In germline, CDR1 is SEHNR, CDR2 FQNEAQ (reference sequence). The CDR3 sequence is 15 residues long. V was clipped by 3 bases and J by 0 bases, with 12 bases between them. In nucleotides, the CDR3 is TGTGCCAGCAGCTTCGGCGGTGTTCCCTCCTACGAGCAGTACTTC. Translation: CASSFGGVPSYEQYF.

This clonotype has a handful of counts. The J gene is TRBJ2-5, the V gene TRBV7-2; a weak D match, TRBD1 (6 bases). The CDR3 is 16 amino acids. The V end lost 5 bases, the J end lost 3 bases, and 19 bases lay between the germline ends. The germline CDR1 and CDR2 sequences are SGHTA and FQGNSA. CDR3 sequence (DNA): TGTGCCAGCAGCAAGACATACAGGGAAGAGGAAGAGACCCAGTACTTC. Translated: CASSKTYREEEETQYF.

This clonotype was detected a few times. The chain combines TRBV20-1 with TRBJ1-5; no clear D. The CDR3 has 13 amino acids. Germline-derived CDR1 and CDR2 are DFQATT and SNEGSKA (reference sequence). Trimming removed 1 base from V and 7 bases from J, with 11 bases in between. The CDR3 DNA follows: TGCAGTGCTAGAGGGGTCTTAGACCAGCCCCAGCATTTT. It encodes CSARGVLDQPQHF.

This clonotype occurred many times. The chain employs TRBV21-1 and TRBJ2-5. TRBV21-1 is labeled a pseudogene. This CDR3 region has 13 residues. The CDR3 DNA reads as TGTGCCAGCACCACGTGGGCAGGAGAGACCCAGTACTTC. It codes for CASTTWAGETQYF.

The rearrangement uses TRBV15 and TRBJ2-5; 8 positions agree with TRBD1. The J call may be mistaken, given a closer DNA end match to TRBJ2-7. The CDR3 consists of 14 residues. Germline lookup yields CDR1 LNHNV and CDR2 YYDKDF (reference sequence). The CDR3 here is CATSGETGAYEQYF. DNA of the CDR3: TGTGCCACCAGCGGTGAGACAGGGGCCTACGAGCAGTACTTC.

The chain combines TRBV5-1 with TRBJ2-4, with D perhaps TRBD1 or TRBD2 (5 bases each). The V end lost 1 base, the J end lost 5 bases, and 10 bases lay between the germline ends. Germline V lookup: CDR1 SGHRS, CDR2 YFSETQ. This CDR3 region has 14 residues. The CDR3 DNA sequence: TGCGCCAGCAGCTTGTATGGGGGAGAAAACATTCAGTACTTC. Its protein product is CASSLYGGENIQYF.

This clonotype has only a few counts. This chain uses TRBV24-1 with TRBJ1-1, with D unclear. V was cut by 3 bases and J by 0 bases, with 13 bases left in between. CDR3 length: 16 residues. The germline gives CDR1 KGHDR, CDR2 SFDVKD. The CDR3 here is CATSDRKGRLNTEAFF. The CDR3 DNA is TGTGCCACCAGTGATCGAAAAGGACGCTTGAACACTGAAGCTTTCTTT.

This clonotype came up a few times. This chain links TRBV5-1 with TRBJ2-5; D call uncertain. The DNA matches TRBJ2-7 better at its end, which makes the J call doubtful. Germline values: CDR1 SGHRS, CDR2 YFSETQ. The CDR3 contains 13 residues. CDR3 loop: CASSLGPPYEQYF. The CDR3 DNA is TGCGCCAGCAGCTTAGGCCCACCCTACGAGCAGTACTTC.

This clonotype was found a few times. Here the CDR3 reads CASSLDLSGEQYF. The CDR3 DNA follows: TGTGCCAGCAGCTTAGATCTATCGGGCGAGCAGTACTTC. The chain has TRBV11-2 and TRBJ2-7, with D unresolved. V was trimmed by 0 bases and J by 6 bases, leaving 9 bases between them. The CDR3 totals 13 residues. Germline V lookup: CDR1 SGHAT, CDR2 FQNNGV.

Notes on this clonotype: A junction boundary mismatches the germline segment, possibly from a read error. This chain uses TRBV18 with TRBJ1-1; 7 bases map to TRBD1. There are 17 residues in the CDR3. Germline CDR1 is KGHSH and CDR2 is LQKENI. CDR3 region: CASSPRRGRTMNTEAFF. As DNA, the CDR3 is TGTGCCAGCTCCCCACGGAGGGGGCGGACGATGAACACTGAAGCTTTCTTT.